This passage covers 13 T cell receptor beta chains from one sample sequenced in a study of CD8+ T cells in alopecia areata. RNA extraction and reverse transcription yielded cDNA as sequencing template. The protocol was immunoSEQ multiplex PCR, while the TCRdb copy is restricted to in-frame clones and leaves out a portion. The sample has about 130,000 clones; roughly 58% are singletons. Sequenced here: CD4+ T cells sorted from blood, sampled at week 0. The receptors were gathered from a human donor with alopecia areata.

This clone has more than one count but fewer than ten. V gene TRBV5-4 combines with J gene TRBJ2-3, with a tentative D call TRBD1 (5 bases). CDR1 SGHNT and CDR2 YYREEE come from the germline V gene (reference sequence). The CDR3 sequence is 13 residues long. The ends were cut back, 4 bases at V and 9 bases at J, with 15 bases in the middle. CDR3 coding DNA: TGTGCCAGCAGCGTCGGAAGTGGGGCAACGCAGTATTTT. This gives the protein CASSVGSGATQYF.

The table lists this clone with a count of one. This rearrangement joins TRBV2 to TRBJ1-2; a weak D match, TRBD1 (6 bases). The V gene lost 0 bases and the J gene lost 5 bases, with 16 bases spanning the gap. CDR1 and CDR2 (germline): SNHLY, FYNNEI. The CDR3 runs to 16 residues. The CDR3 bases are TGTGCCAGCAGTGAAGCGCTTGTCGGGACACTGTATGGCTACACCTTC. This gives the protein CASSEALVGTLYGYTF.

The rearrangement links TRBV11-1 to TRBJ2-7; tentative D call: TRBD1 (6 bases). From germline, CDR1 is SGHAT and CDR2 FQDESV (reference sequence). The CDR3 is 15 amino acids. Trimming removed 6 bases at V and 2 bases at J, with 17 bases between. The CDR3 region is CASRVGQETTYEQYF. The CDR3 nucleotides are TGTGCCAGCAGGGTGGGACAAGAAACCACCTACGAGCAGTACTTC.

The chain has TRBV15 and TRBJ1-5; possibly TRBD1 for D (5 bases). The V end was cut by 5 bases, the J end by 0 bases, with 8 bases between. CDR1 LNHNV and CDR2 YYDKDF come from the germline V gene (reference sequence). The CDR3 totals 14 residues. DNA for the CDR3: TGTGCCACCAGCCGCGACAGTAGCAATCAGCCCCAGCATTTT. This translates into CATSRDSSNQPQHF.

This clone was detected a few times. The chain recombines TRBV5-1 with TRBJ2-5, with a tentative D call TRBD1 (5 bases). The CDR3 extends over 13 amino acids. Germline V gene lookup returns CDR1 SGHRS and CDR2 YFSETQ. Trimming shortened V by 3 bases and J by 2 bases, and 8 bases separated the two germline ends. As DNA, the CDR3 is TGCGCCAGCAGCTGGGGCCGTCAAGAGACCCAGTACTTC. As protein: CASSWGRQETQYF.

V gene TRBV19 combines with J gene TRBJ1-2; perhaps TRBD1 as D (6 bases). The CDR3 has 16 residues. Per germline, CDR1 LNHDA and CDR2 SQIVND (reference sequence). Deletions cut 5 bases from V and 1 base from J, with 17 bases between. CDR3 loop: CASSPRPGHSNYGYTF. CDR3 sequence (DNA): TGTGCCAGTAGTCCCAGACCGGGACACAGTAACTATGGCTACACCTTC. Full variable domain (missing parts from reference TRBV19 and TRBJ1-2): DGGITQSPKYLFRKEGQNVTLSCEQNLNHDAMYWYRQDPGQGLRLIYYSQIVNDFQKGDIAEGYSVSREKKESFPLTVTSAQKNPTAFYLCASSPRPGHSNYGYTFGSGTRLTVV.

This chain joins TRBV7-2 and TRBJ2-2; 9 nucleotides agree with TRBD1. The CDR3 is 14 residues long. V was pared by 6 bases and J by 5 bases, with 4 bases of the junction left unmatched. The germline V gene has CDR1 SGHTA and CDR2 FQGNSA. This chain's CDR3 is CASRADRGTGELFF. In DNA form, the CDR3 reads TGTGCCAGCAGGGCTGACAGGGGGACCGGGGAGCTGTTTTTT.

The genes are TRBV11-1 and TRBJ2-2; 9 nucleotides match TRBD2. This CDR3 is 15 amino acids long. Germline values: CDR1 SGHAT, CDR2 FQDESV (reference sequence). Trimming at V came to 3 bases and at J to 4 bases, leaving 3 bases not matched to a gene. CDR3 protein: CASSLGLAPTGELFF. The CDR3 DNA reads as TGTGCCAGCAGCTTGGGACTAGCTCCCACCGGGGAGCTGTTTTTT.

V usage is TRBV5-1 and J usage is TRBJ1-5, with 8 bases aligning to TRBD1. Germline values: CDR1 SGHRS, CDR2 YFSETQ. The V gene end was trimmed by 5 bases and the J gene end by 3 bases; junction bases not matched to a gene: 7. CDR3 size: 15 residues. The CDR3 here is CASRLTGENNQPQHF. The CDR3 DNA follows: TGCGCCAGCAGGTTGACAGGGGAGAACAATCAGCCCCAGCATTTT.

This clone occurred once. The rearrangement links TRBV7-2 to TRBJ2-5; TRBD2 aligns across 11 bases. CDR3 length equals 16 residues. Trimming cost V 6 bases and J 2 bases; bases outside gene matches: 8. CDR1 SGHTA and CDR2 FQGNSA come from the germline V gene. The CDR3 nucleotides are TGTGCCAGCAGTTATAGACTAGCGGGGATACAAGAGACCCAGTACTTC. This sequence encodes CASSYRLAGIQETQYF.

The chain carries TRBV29-1 and TRBJ2-5, with 7 nucleotides matching TRBD2. The CDR3 is made up of 13 amino acids. Per the germline V gene, CDR1 is SQVTM and CDR2 is ANQGSEA. J was trimmed by 4 bases and V by 6 bases; bases with no gene match: 8. The CDR3 protein is CSVYAREGETQYF. The CDR3 region has the DNA TGCAGCGTGTACGCCAGGGAGGGAGAGACCCAGTACTTC.

The rearrangement joins TRBV5-4 to TRBJ2-3, with 8 bases lining up with TRBD2. The CDR3 length is 16 residues. Germline CDR1 is SGHNT and CDR2 is YYREEE (reference sequence). With V trimmed by 5 bases and J by 3 bases, 11 bases remained unmatched. The CDR3: CASSPTSGKMTDTQYF. The DNA for the CDR3 is TGTGCCAGCAGTCCTACTAGCGGCAAAATGACAGATACGCAGTATTTT.

This clone was recorded a few times. The rearrangement joins TRBV2 to TRBJ1-1; 9 bases match TRBD1. Trimming cost V 5 bases and J 1 base; bases outside gene matches: 2. The CDR3 is 14 amino acids. Germline loops: CDR1 SNHLY, CDR2 FYNNEI. The CDR3 protein is CASSMDRGNTEAFF. Here the CDR3 DNA reads TGTGCCAGCAGTATGGACAGGGGGAACACTGAAGCTTTCTTT.